The 25 T cell receptor beta chains listed next were all sequenced from one sample in a study of low-dose radiotherapy and immunotherapy resistance in tumors. TRAV- and TRBV-specific primers were used for first-strand cDNA, which covered alpha and beta chains. For amplifying TCRs, the PCR ran for approximately 18 cycles with Phusion, which was used together with a constant-region primer and the adapter on the V primers. TCRdb reanalysed the reads using MiXCR and keeps one entry per CDR3 protein. The sample has roughly 76,000 distinct CDR3 sequences; 18% are singletons. Time point in this sample: before trial treatment. Sequenced here: PBMCs, sampled before treatment. All receptors derive from a male donor with prostate cancer.

This clonotype was observed at least ten times. V is TRBV5-1 and J is TRBJ1-2, with a possible D match to TRBD1 (5 bases). V was pared by 1 base and J by 5 bases, with 9 bases between. This CDR3 spans 13 amino acids. Germline V gene lookup returns CDR1 SGHRS and CDR2 YFSETQ. As DNA, the CDR3 is TGCGCCAGCAGCTTGTCCGAGGGGTATGGCTACACCTTC. This encodes CASSLSEGYGYTF.

In its sample, this clonotype was seen many times. V is TRBV6-2 or TRBV6-3 and J is TRBJ1-1; 10 bases match TRBD1. V was clipped by 0 bases and J by 4 bases; unmatched bases: 5. The CDR3 loop spans 16 amino acids. Germline CDR1 MNHEY, CDR2 SVGEGT. CDR3 region: CASSYSRQGAATEAFF. The CDR3 nucleotides read TGTGCCAGCAGTTACTCGAGACAGGGGGCGGCCACTGAAGCTTTCTTT.

In this sample, this clonotype turned up many times. The chain employs TRBV9 and TRBJ2-2, with 9 bases fitting TRBD2. Losses at the gene ends were 0 bases for V and 5 bases for J; bases not matched to a gene: 5. The CDR3 sequence is 16 residues long. CDR1 and CDR2 (germline): SGDLS, YYNGEE. The CDR3 is CASSVEAGGGTGELFF. The CDR3 DNA follows: TGTGCCAGCAGCGTAGAAGCGGGAGGCGGAACCGGGGAGCTGTTTTTT.

Ten or more counts support this clonotype. The chain recombines TRBV27 with TRBJ2-3, with 9 bases aligning to TRBD2. Per germline, CDR1 MNHEY and CDR2 SMNVEV (reference sequence). The CDR3 runs 16 residues. Losses at the gene ends were 3 bases for V and 0 bases for J; bases not matched to a gene: 4. The CDR3 reads CASSFLAGSSTDTQYF. CDR3 sequence (DNA): TGTGCCAGCAGTTTCCTAGCGGGATCGAGCACAGATACGCAGTATTTT.

The J gene is TRBJ1-2, the V gene TRBV3-1, with no clear D. V was pared by 4 bases and J by 0 bases, with 3 bases between. The CDR3 is made up of 12 amino acids. Germline values: CDR1 LGHDT, CDR2 YNNKEL (reference sequence). The CDR3 DNA reads TGTGCCAGCAGCCGGACTAACTATGGCTACACCTTC. Translation: CASSRTNYGYTF.

Points on this clonotype: A read error likely explains this, since a far larger clone differs by one base. V and J are TRBV27 and TRBJ2-7, with 11 bases identical to TRBD2. The germline V gene has CDR1 MNHEY and CDR2 SMNVEV (reference sequence). The CDR3 consists of 17 residues. Trimming took 5 bases from V and 7 from J; bases not matched to a gene: 16. CDR3 residues: CASSDYAGTSGYNEQYF. DNA for the CDR3: TGTGCCAGCAGTGACTACGCCGGGACTAGCGGATACAATGAGCAGTACTTC.

This clonotype was detected many times. The chain recombines TRBV2 with TRBJ1-3; D might be TRBD1 (5 bases). The V gene lost 5 bases and the J gene lost 0 bases, with 11 bases spanning the gap. The CDR3 consists of 15 residues. Looked up from germline, CDR1 is SNHLY and CDR2 is FYNNEI. The CDR3 DNA follows: TGTGCCAGCAGTCAGACAGTTAACTCTGGAAACACCATATATTTT. Translation gives CASSQTVNSGNTIYF.

This clonotype was counted many times. The chain has TRBV20-1 and TRBJ2-4; 11 nucleotides match TRBD2. The CDR3 consists of 16 residues. With 3 bases clipped from V and 0 bases from J, the junction kept 4 bases outside the gene matches. Germline CDR1 DFQATT, CDR2 SNEGSKA (reference sequence). The CDR3 spells CSASPTSGIAKNIQYF. The CDR3 nucleotides read TGCAGTGCTAGCCCGACTAGCGGGATAGCCAAAAACATTCAGTACTTC.

This clonotype was seen at least ten times. The V and J genes are TRBV19 and TRBJ2-2; 7 bases match TRBD1. CDR1 LNHDA and CDR2 SQIVND come from the germline V gene (reference sequence). V lost 8 bases and J lost 4; bases outside the gene matches: 7. This CDR3 is built from 14 residues. CDR3: CASGQEPGTGELFF. CDR3 DNA sequence: TGTGCCAGTGGACAGGAACCGGGCACCGGGGAGCTGTTTTTT.

Many counts were recorded for this clonotype. The rearrangement links TRBV12-3 or TRBV12-4 to TRBJ1-2; 8 bases map to TRBD1. After removal of 4 bases from V and 5 bases from J, the junction contained 9 bases not matched to a gene. The CDR3 has 15 amino acids. The CDR3 nucleotides are TGTGCCAGCAGTTCGCGGACAGGGAGGGTATATGGCTACACCTTC. Its protein product is CASSSRTGRVYGYTF.

The sample holds many counts of this clonotype. The chain carries TRBV6-2 or TRBV6-3 and TRBJ1-6; tentatively, D is TRBD1 (5 bases). Germline CDR1 and CDR2: MNHEY and SVGEGT. V dropped 7 bases and J dropped 3 bases, with 13 bases sitting between them. The CDR3 is made up of 15 amino acids. CDR3 sequence reads: CASIKDRNYNSPLHF. CDR3 sequence (DNA): TGTGCCAGCATAAAAGACAGAAACTATAATTCACCCCTCCACTTT.

This clonotype was seen many times. The V call is TRBV5-1, the J call TRBJ1-5, with 9 bases fitting TRBD1. CDR3 size: 15 residues. The germline gives CDR1 SGHRS, CDR2 YFSETQ. J was trimmed by 9 bases and V by 4 bases; bases with no gene match: 11. CDR3 protein: CASSEGQGSSWPQHF. In DNA, the CDR3 is TGCGCCAGCAGCGAGGGACAGGGATCGAGTTGGCCCCAGCATTTT.

The sample holds many counts of this clonotype. This chain links TRBV7-3 with TRBJ2-2, with 8 nucleotides matching TRBD2. The trim removed 5 bases at V and 4 bases at J, leaving 9 bases unmatched. The CDR3 consists of 16 residues. Germline-derived CDR1 and CDR2 are SGHTA and FQGTGA. The chain's CDR3 is CASSVQTSVGTGELFF. Written as DNA, the CDR3 is TGTGCCAGCAGCGTGCAGACTAGCGTAGGCACCGGGGAGCTGTTTTTT. The full variable domain, rest sourced from reference TRBV7-3 and TRBJ2-2, is GAGVSQTPSNKVTEKGKYVELRCDPISGHTALYWYRQSLGQGPEFLIYFQGTGAADDSGLPNDRFFAVRPEGSVSTLKIQRTERGDSAVYLCASSVQTSVGTGELFFGEGSRLTVL.

This clonotype was detected ten times or more. V is TRBV6-5 and J is TRBJ2-7, with no clear D. CDR1 and CDR2 from the germline V gene are MNHEY and SVGAGI. V lost 5 bases to trimming and J lost 3 bases, with 17 bases between them. This CDR3 comprises 15 residues. The CDR3 DNA is TGTGCCAGCAGTGACACGGGCGGTGGGTACTACGAGCAGTACTTC. This gives the protein CASSDTGGGYYEQYF.

Comments on this clonotype: This may come from a read error, since a much larger clone is one base off. The missing conserved phenylalanine or tryptophan at the end of this CDR3 makes a read error likely. The CDR3: CAWRGAMWTEAFL. In nucleotides, the CDR3 is TGTGCCTGGAGGGGGGCGATGTGGACTGAAGCTTTCCTT. The chain recombines TRBV30 with TRBJ1-1, with D perhaps matching TRBD1 (6 bases). The CDR3 is 13 amino acids. V was pared by 3 bases and J by 5 bases, with 13 bases between. Per germline, CDR1 GTSNPN and CDR2 SVGIG (reference sequence).

This clonotype was picked up many times. The J gene is TRBJ2-7, the V gene TRBV18, with D unresolved. CDR3 length: 14 residues. The V end was cut by 2 bases, the J end by 3 bases, with 11 bases between. Germline CDR1 is KGHSH and CDR2 is LQKENI. Here the CDR3 reads CASSPDGNRYEQYF. CDR3 DNA sequence: TGTGCCAGCTCACCAGACGGCAACCGCTACGAGCAGTACTTC. The full variable domain, in which reference TRBV18 and TRBJ2-7 provide the parts outside the CDR3, is NAGVMQNPRHLVRRRGQEARLRCSPMKGHSHVYWYRQLPEEGLKFMVYLQKENIIDESGMPKERFSAEFPKEGPSILRIQQVVRGDSAAYFCASSPDGNRYEQYFGPGTRLTVT.

This clonotype occurred many times. The V and J genes are TRBV18 and TRBJ2-1; 7 bases align to TRBD2. Germline V gene lookup returns CDR1 KGHSH and CDR2 LQKENI. The junction had 5 bases not matched to a gene; V was cut back by 3 bases and J by 0 bases. This CDR3 has 16 residues. Written as DNA, the CDR3 is TGTGCCAGCTCACCCCCCTGGGGGGGCTCCTACAATGAGCAGTTCTTC. It yields the protein CASSPPWGGSYNEQFF.

This clonotype has at least ten counts. V gene TRBV20-1 combines with J gene TRBJ1-5; D may be TRBD1 (5 bases). This CDR3 is built from 13 residues. From germline, CDR1 is DFQATT and CDR2 SNEGSKA (reference sequence). V was pared by 1 base and J by 5 bases, with 9 bases between. In DNA, the CDR3 is TGCAGTGCTAGAGTCAGGGTAGATCAGCCCCAGCATTTT. It encodes CSARVRVDQPQHF.

This clonotype was detected ten times or more. CDR3 nucleotide sequence: TGTGCCAGCAGCCCGACGTGGGGAGCAGATACGCAGTATTTT. Its translation is CASSPTWGADTQYF. The chain employs TRBV7-2 and TRBJ2-3; possible D gene TRBD2, 5 bases. Between the trimmed V and J ends, which lost 5 bases and 4 bases, there was a span of 13 bases. Germline CDR1 SGHTA, CDR2 FQGNSA. The CDR3 runs 14 residues.

In its sample, this clonotype was seen once. The genes are TRBV20-1 and TRBJ2-3; perhaps TRBD2 as D (6 bases). Looked up from germline, CDR1 is DFQATT and CDR2 is SNEGSKA (reference sequence). The CDR3 is made up of 13 amino acids. V was cut by 0 bases and J by 14 bases, with 18 bases left in between. The CDR3 loop is CSARDGGMGPPYF. The CDR3 nucleotides are TGCAGTGCTAGAGATGGGGGGATGGGTCCGCCGTATTTT.

This clonotype was recorded at least ten times. The chain combines TRBV6-4 with TRBJ2-5; D uncertain. The germline CDR1 and CDR2 sequences are MRHNA and SNTAGT. The V and J ends lost 2 bases and 3 bases respectively, with 4 bases between them. The CDR3 contains 12 residues. The CDR3 DNA reads as TGTGCCAGCAGTGACCGAAAAGAGACCCAGTACTTC. Residues: CASSDRKETQYF.

In this sample, this clonotype turned up many times. This chain uses TRBV6-5 with TRBJ2-2; possibly TRBD1 for D (6 bases). Trimming removed 6 bases from V and 2 bases from J, with 13 bases in between. The CDR3 is 15 residues long. CDR1 and CDR2 from the germline V gene are MNHEY and SVGAGI. The CDR3 sequence: CASSRGTPNTGELFF. The CDR3 nucleotides are TGTGCCAGCAGCCGAGGGACACCCAACACCGGGGAGCTGTTTTTT.

This clonotype has ten or more counts. The rearrangement links TRBV7-9 to TRBJ1-1; D ambiguous. The CDR3 totals 15 residues. Germline CDR1 is SEHNR and CDR2 is FQNEAQ (reference sequence). The V and J ends lost 0 bases and 0 bases respectively, with 8 bases between them. The CDR3 bases are TGTGCCAGCAGCTTAGCGGGTCCGTTGAACACTGAAGCTTTCTTT. Its protein product is CASSLAGPLNTEAFF. Full variable domain (missing parts from reference TRBV7-9 and TRBJ1-1): DTGVSQNPRHKITKRGQNVTFRCDPISEHNRLYWYRQTLGQGPEFLTYFQNEAQLEKSRLLSDRFSAERPKGSFSTLEIQRTEQGDSAMYLCASSLAGPLNTEAFFGQGTRLTVV.

Of note for this clonotype: This likely traces to a read error, being one base from a far larger clone. The chain has TRBV5-1 and TRBJ2-7; 9 bases are shared with TRBD2. Germline-derived CDR1 and CDR2 are SGHRS and YFSETQ. This CDR3 region has 14 residues. V lost 3 bases to trimming and J lost 7 bases; unmatched junction nucleotides: 8. Written as DNA, the CDR3 is TGCGCCAGCAGCTCTAGCGGGGTAAGGAATGAGCAGTACTTC. Its protein is CASSSSGVRNEQYF.

In its sample, this clonotype was seen many times. The chain has TRBV7-3 and TRBJ1-1, with D possibly matching TRBD1 (5 bases). The CDR3 is 12 residues long. Germline CDR1 SGHTA, CDR2 FQGTGA. Trimming pared 1 base from V and 11 bases from J, leaving 11 bases between. CDR3 DNA sequence: TGTGCCAGCAGCTTAAAGGGGCAGACTGCTTTCTTT. Encoded protein: CASSLKGQTAFF.